Shown below are 24 T cell receptor beta chains from a single sample sequenced in a study of CD8 T cells in Susac syndrome (dated by TCRdb to about 2019). To prepare the library, the immunoSEQ multiplex PCR assay was applied. RNA was extracted with the RNeasy kit and about 0.5 to 1 ug was reverse transcribed using random hexamers. TCRdb trimmed the raw reads at Q25, called clones with MiXCR and kept productive beta chains. Each CDR3 protein gets just one entry, which takes the most common genes and DNA from the rows behind it. This sample lists about 180,000 distinct CDR3 sequences; approximately 95% were detected once. The top ten hold about 0.16% of the sample. Material: CD8+ T cells from PBMCs. These receptors originate from a human donor with multiple sclerosis.

The gene calls are TRBV6-5 and TRBJ1-6; the D is unclear. The CDR3 has 14 amino acids. Germline V CDR1 and CDR2: MNHEY, SVGAGI. Trimming left V 2 bases short and J 9 bases short, with 11 bases between. CDR3 sequence reads: CASSYPALGSPLHF. In DNA, the CDR3 is TGTGCCAGCAGTTACCCCGCCTTGGGTTCACCCCTCCACTTT.

The chain's CDR3 is CASRLGGGETQYF. The DNA of the CDR3 is TGTGCCAGCAGGTTGGGGGGAGGAGAGACCCAGTACTTC. V usage is TRBV28 and J usage is TRBJ2-5, with D maybe TRBD2 (6 bases). CDR1 is MDHEN and CDR2 is SYDVKM in the germline V gene. The CDR3 length is 13 residues. Trimming pared 6 bases from V and 4 bases from J, leaving 12 bases between.

The chain is built from TRBV6-6 and TRBJ2-1; D is undetermined. The germline V gene has CDR1 MNHNY and CDR2 SVGAGI (reference sequence). Trimming pared 5 bases from V and 4 bases from J, leaving 9 bases between. The CDR3 contains 13 residues. The CDR3 spells CASSETSYNEQFF. In nucleotides, the CDR3 is TGTGCCAGCAGTGAGACAAGTTACAATGAGCAGTTCTTC.

Worth noting for this clonotype: A much larger clone differs by one base, so this may be a read error. This chain joins TRBV3-1 and TRBJ2-7; D is undetermined. Trimming left V 5 bases short and J 3 bases short, with 5 bases between. CDR1 and CDR2 (germline): LGHDT, YNNKEL (reference sequence). The CDR3 extends over 11 amino acids. The CDR3 loop is CASSWGYEQYF. DNA for the CDR3: TGTGCCAGCAGCTGGGGCTACGAGCAGTACTTC.

The chain employs TRBV2 and TRBJ2-7, with D possibly matching TRBD1 (6 bases). Trimming took off 6 bases at V and 3 bases at J, with 12 bases between the two ends. The length of the CDR3 is 13 residues. The germline V gene encodes CDR1 SNHLY and CDR2 FYNNEI. Here the CDR3 DNA reads TGTGCCAGCAGGTGGCAGGGGTTCTACGAGCAGTACTTC. This encodes CASRWQGFYEQYF.

The V and J genes are TRBV20-1 and TRBJ2-7; perhaps TRBD2 as D (6 bases). The V gene's germline CDR1 is DFQATT and CDR2 SNEGSKA (reference sequence). V was cut by 6 bases and J by 3 bases, with 15 bases left in between. The CDR3 contains 13 residues. CDR3 coding DNA: TGCAGTGCCACAGACCGGGACTTCTACGAGCAGTACTTC. Its protein is CSATDRDFYEQYF.

This clonotype was seen once. This chain uses TRBV20-1 with TRBJ2-3, with D maybe TRBD1 (6 bases). CDR1 and CDR2 from the germline V gene are DFQATT and SNEGSKA (reference sequence). The CDR3 has 16 residues. V was trimmed by 0 bases and J by 3 bases, leaving 16 bases between them. CDR3 sequence reads: CSARDERRGVTDTQYF. In nucleotides, the CDR3 is TGCAGTGCTAGAGATGAGCGCAGGGGAGTAACAGATACGCAGTATTTT.

The chain is built from TRBV2 and TRBJ2-2, with 8 nucleotides matching TRBD2. This CDR3 comprises 14 residues. V lost 10 bases and J lost 5; bases outside the gene matches: 9. CDR1 SNHLY and CDR2 FYNNEI come from the germline V gene. The CDR3 DNA reads as TGTGCCATCAATAGCGGGATTTCGACCGGGGAGCTGTTTTTT. It encodes CAINSGISTGELFF.

This chain links TRBV20-1 with TRBJ2-7, with D uncertain. Germline V gene sequence: CDR1 DFQATT, CDR2 SNEGSKA (reference sequence). The germline V and J ends were trimmed by 0 bases and 0 bases, with 9 bases remaining between them. The CDR3 contains 14 residues. The CDR3 loop reads CSARDPNTSYEQYF. The CDR3, as DNA: TGCAGTGCTAGAGATCCGAACACCTCCTACGAGCAGTACTTC.

A single count supports this clonotype. This sequence joins TRBV15 and TRBJ1-5; D may be TRBD1 (5 bases). CDR3 size: 14 residues. The V gene's germline CDR1 is LNHNV and CDR2 YYDKDF (reference sequence). The V end was cut by 0 bases, the J end by 7 bases, with 10 bases between. CDR3 sequence: CATSRDRGGQPQHF. The CDR3 DNA reads as TGTGCCACCAGCAGAGATAGGGGAGGACAGCCCCAGCATTTT.

The V gene is TRBV23-1, the J gene TRBJ2-1; possibly TRBD2 for D (6 bases). TRBV23-1 is treated as an ORF (open reading frame) with a function not yet certain. V shed 2 bases and J shed 7 bases, with 6 bases lying between them. The CDR3 length is 12 residues. CDR3 in DNA: TGCGCCAGCAGTCAAGGGAGGAATGAGCAGTTCTTC. Protein product: CASSQGRNEQFF.

CDR3 bases: TGCGCCAGCAGCCGGACAGGGTACGAGCAGTACTTC. Amino acids: CASSRTGYEQYF. The gene calls are TRBV4-3 and TRBJ2-7, with TRBD1 matching 8 bases. The CDR3 sequence is 12 residues long. Germline V gene sequence: CDR1 LGHNA, CDR2 YSLEER. V shed 4 bases, J shed 4 bases, and the junction held 0 bases outside the gene matches.

The chain couples TRBV9 to TRBJ2-1; D might be TRBD2 (6 bases). Germline CDR1 reads SGDLS; CDR2 reads YYNGEE. Trimming took off 3 bases at V and 0 bases at J, with 10 bases between the two ends. CDR3 length: 15 amino acids. The CDR3 sequence is CASSALASSYNEQFF. The CDR3 DNA sequence: TGTGCCAGCAGCGCTCTAGCGAGCTCCTACAATGAGCAGTTCTTC.

The rearrangement joins TRBV20-1 to TRBJ2-7; D not certain. V was trimmed by 3 bases and J by 3 bases, leaving 12 bases between them. The CDR3 spans 13 residues. The germline V gene has CDR1 DFQATT and CDR2 SNEGSKA (reference sequence). CDR3 DNA sequence: TGCAGTGCTAGCCCTGGACCGGACTACGAGCAGTACTTC. Translation gives CSASPGPDYEQYF.

The chain carries TRBV5-6 and TRBJ2-1, with 9 bases aligning to TRBD1. Per the germline V gene, CDR1 is SGHDT and CDR2 is YYEEEE. The CDR3 covers 14 residues. V dropped 3 bases and J dropped 8; count of bases not matched to a gene: 6. CDR3 sequence (DNA): TGTGCCAGCAGCTACCCCCGGACAGGGGATGAGCAGTTCTTC. Protein product: CASSYPRTGDEQFF. The whole variable domain, remainder taken from reference TRBV5-6 and TRBJ2-1, is DAGVTQSPTHLIKTRGQQVTLRCSPKSGHDTVSWYQQALGQGPQFIFQYYEEEERQRGNFPDRFSGHQFPNYSSELNVNALLLGDSALYLCASSYPRTGDEQFFGPGTRLTVL.

The chain employs TRBV11-2 and TRBJ2-1, with D maybe TRBD2 (6 bases). V lost 8 bases and J 3 bases, leaving 17 bases between the germline ends. Germline V CDR1 and CDR2: SGHAT, FQNNGV. The CDR3 runs 15 residues. This chain's CDR3 is CASLYGGRGYNEQFF. The CDR3 region has the DNA TGTGCCAGCTTATATGGTGGGCGGGGCTACAATGAGCAGTTCTTC.

V is TRBV12-5 and J is TRBJ2-2; no reliable D call. The CDR3 spans 17 residues. CDR1 LGHNT and CDR2 FRNRAP come from the germline V gene. Trimming removed 0 bases at V and 1 base at J, with 12 bases between. The CDR3 protein is CASGLVLDLLNTGELFF. The CDR3 DNA reads TGTGCTAGTGGTTTGGTACTTGACCTTCTGAACACCGGGGAGCTGTTTTTT.

The V and J genes are TRBV20-1 and TRBJ1-2; a possible D gene is TRBD1 (5 bases). Germline V gene lookup returns CDR1 DFQATT and CDR2 SNEGSKA (reference sequence). This CDR3 is 12 amino acids long. V lost 1 base, J lost 5 bases, and 8 bases lay in between. The CDR3 DNA reads as TGCAGTGCTAGAGTGAGGGGTTATGGCTACACCTTC. Translation gives CSARVRGYGYTF.

This chain connects TRBV20-1 to TRBJ2-1, with TRBD2 identical over 12 bases. The V gene's germline CDR1 is DFQATT and CDR2 SNEGSKA (reference sequence). With 8 bases clipped from V and 3 bases from J, the junction kept 2 bases outside the gene matches. The CDR3 is 13 residues long. Here the CDR3 reads CSSTSGSYNEQFF. The CDR3 region has the DNA TGCAGTTCGACTAGCGGGAGCTACAATGAGCAGTTCTTC.

V usage is TRBV28 and J usage is TRBJ2-2; 12 nucleotides agree with TRBD2. CDR3 size: 15 residues. Germline V gives CDR1 MDHEN, CDR2 SYDVKM. The V gene end was trimmed by 3 bases and the J gene end by 5 bases; junction bases not matched to a gene: 1. As DNA, the CDR3 is TGTGCCAGCAGTTTGGGGACTAGCGGGACCGGGGAGCTGTTTTTT. As protein: CASSLGTSGTGELFF. Combining the CDR3 with reference TRBV28 and TRBJ2-2 gives the whole variable domain DVKVTQSSRYLVKRTGEKVFLECVQDMDHENMFWYRQDPGLGLRLIYFSYDVKMKEKGDIPEGYSVSREKKERFSLILESASTNQTSMYLCASSLGTSGTGELFFGEGSRLTVL.

The gene calls are TRBV27 and TRBJ1-3, with D uncertain. The CDR3 has 13 residues. V lost 6 bases and J 0 bases, leaving 6 bases between the germline ends. Germline assignment: CDR1 MNHEY and CDR2 SMNVEV (reference sequence). CDR3 DNA sequence: TGTGCCAGCAGCCCCCTCTCTGGAAACACCATATATTTT. It yields the protein CASSPLSGNTIYF.

The rearrangement uses TRBV29-1 and TRBJ1-2; D may be TRBD1 (6 bases). The germline V gene has CDR1 SQVTM and CDR2 ANQGSEA. This CDR3 contains 14 residues. Trimming left V 5 bases short and J 4 bases short, with 17 bases between. CDR3 loop: CSVLDKGDVYGYTF. The CDR3 coding sequence is TGCAGCGTTTTGGACAAGGGGGATGTCTATGGCTACACCTTC.

J is TRBJ1-5 and V is TRBV6-6; D gene uncertain. The CDR3 contains 14 residues. Trimming stripped 8 bases from V and 1 base from J, with 12 bases between. The germline V gene encodes CDR1 MNHNY and CDR2 SVGAGI (reference sequence). The CDR3 spells CASGLGPSNQPQHF. CDR3 in DNA: TGTGCCAGCGGTCTAGGTCCAAGCAATCAGCCCCAGCATTTT.

The chain is built from TRBV27 and TRBJ2-3; D is unresolved. V dropped 4 bases and J dropped 12 bases, with 14 bases sitting between them. Germline V gene data show CDR1 as MNHEY and CDR2 as SMNVEV (reference sequence). This CDR3 contains 12 residues. The CDR3 DNA reads as TGTGCCAGCAGTTCGGGTCTAGGTAGTCAGTATTTT. Amino acids: CASSSGLGSQYF.